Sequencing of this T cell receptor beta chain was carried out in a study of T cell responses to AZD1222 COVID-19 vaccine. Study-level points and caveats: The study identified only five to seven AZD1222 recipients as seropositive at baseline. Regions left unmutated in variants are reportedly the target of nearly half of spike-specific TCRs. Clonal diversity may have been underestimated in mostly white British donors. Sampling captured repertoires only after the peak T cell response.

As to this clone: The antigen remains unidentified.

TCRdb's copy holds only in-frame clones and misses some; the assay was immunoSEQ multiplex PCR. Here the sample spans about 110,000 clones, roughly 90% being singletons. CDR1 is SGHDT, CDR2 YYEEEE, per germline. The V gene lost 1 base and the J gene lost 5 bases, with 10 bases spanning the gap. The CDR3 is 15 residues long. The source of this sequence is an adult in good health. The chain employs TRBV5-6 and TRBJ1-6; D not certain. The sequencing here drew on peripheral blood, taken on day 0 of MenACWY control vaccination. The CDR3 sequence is CASSLLADNNSPLHF. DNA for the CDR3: TGTGCCAGCAGCTTGTTAGCAGATAATAATTCACCCCTCCACTTT.